What follows are 21 T cell receptor beta chains derived from one specimen sequenced in a study of T cells after yellow fever vaccination. A single record per CDR3 protein comes from TCRdb applying MiXCR to the 5' RACE reads. Among 150,000 or so distinct CDR3 sequences listed, approximately 6.6% were seen once. The sample was CD4+ T cells sorted from PBMCs, taken 10 days after the yellow fever booster vaccination. The receptors shown here come from a man under 40 who received the YFV17D yellow fever vaccine.

The J gene is TRBJ2-2, the V gene TRBV10-1; 8 bases are shared with TRBD2. The CDR3 has 14 amino acids. V gave up 8 bases and J gave up 0 bases; unmatched junction bases: 2. Germline loops: CDR1 WNHNN, CDR2 SYGVQD (reference sequence). In nucleotides, the CDR3 is TGCGCCAGCCAGCGGGAGACGAACACCGGGGAGCTGTTTTTT. Translation gives CASQRETNTGELFF.

The sample holds many counts of this clonotype. Because the CDR3 is missing its conserved closing phenylalanine or tryptophan, this is likely a read error. It is unclear where the CDR3 begins or ends on the DNA, so no DNA is shown, and the CDR3 is as TCRdb lists it. V and J are TRBV12-3 or TRBV12-4 and TRBJ1-1; TRBD1 is the table's D call, not checked against the DNA. Including both end residues, the CDR3 is 11 amino acids long. The chain's CDR3 is CASSSAGTPKV.

This chain uses TRBV6-1 with TRBJ1-6, with D uncertain. The ends were cut back, 5 bases at V and 5 bases at J, with 7 bases in the middle. Germline CDR1 MNHNS, CDR2 SASEGT. This CDR3 is built from 13 residues. The CDR3 is CASSRLNNSPLHF. The CDR3 DNA reads TGTGCCAGCAGTAGGCTAAATAATTCACCCCTCCACTTT.

This clonotype was recorded at least ten times. V gene TRBV5-1 combines with J gene TRBJ2-2, with no clear D. V was cut by 3 bases and J by 2 bases, with 11 bases left in between. Germline V CDR1 and CDR2: SGHRS, YFSETQ. The CDR3 runs to 15 residues. This CDR3 reads CASSSDSLNTGELFF. DNA of the CDR3: TGCGCCAGCAGCTCCGACTCTCTTAACACCGGGGAGCTGTTTTTT. Complete variable domain (other parts from reference TRBV5-1 and TRBJ2-2): KAGVTQTPRYLIKTRGQQVTLSCSPISGHRSVSWYQQTPGQGLQFLFEYFSETQRNKGNFPGRFSGRQFSNSRSEMNVSTLELGDSALYLCASSSDSLNTGELFFGEGSRLTVL.

The sample holds many counts of this clonotype. The chain couples TRBV3-1 to TRBJ2-7, with 8 bases matching TRBD1. CDR1 and CDR2 (germline): LGHDT, YNNKEL (reference sequence). The CDR3 length is 14 residues. V was pared by 3 bases and J by 3 bases, with 4 bases of the junction left unmatched. The CDR3 is CASSHRTGNYEQYF. The DNA for the CDR3 is TGTGCCAGCAGCCATCGGACAGGGAACTACGAGCAGTACTTC.

This clonotype was recorded many times. The chain links TRBV7-2 to TRBJ2-5; 8 nucleotides align to TRBD1. The CDR3 extends over 13 amino acids. The V segment lost 5 bases and the J segment 5 bases; nucleotides outside the gene matches: 4. Germline CDR1 is SGHTA and CDR2 is FQGNSA. The CDR3 DNA reads as TGTGCCAGCAGCCGACAGGGGACGGAGACCCAGTACTTC. Its protein is CASSRQGTETQYF.

This clonotype was counted ten times or more. The chain carries TRBV4-1 and TRBJ2-1, with D perhaps TRBD2 (5 bases). V gave up 10 bases and J gave up 4 bases, with 17 bases separating them. This CDR3 has 14 residues. Germline V gene sequence: CDR1 MGHRA, CDR2 YSYEKL. The CDR3 loop reads CATSGSGRYNEQFF. The CDR3 DNA is TGCGCCACAAGCGGTTCCGGACGGTACAATGAGCAGTTCTTC.

This clonotype was detected many times. The J gene is TRBJ2-5, the V gene TRBV13; 11 nucleotides agree with TRBD2. CDR1 and CDR2 (germline): PRHDT, FYEKMQ (reference sequence). The CDR3 is 14 residues long. V shed 4 bases and J 5 bases; nucleotides not matched to a gene: 3. The CDR3 region has the DNA TGTGCCAGCAGCTATAGCGGGAGGGATGAGACCCAGTACTTC. Translation gives CASSYSGRDETQYF. Based on the CDR3 plus reference TRBV13 and TRBJ2-5, the full variable domain is AAGVIQSPRHLIKEKRETATLKCYPIPRHDTVYWYQQGPGQDPQFLISFYEKMQSDKGSIPDRFSAQQFSDYHSELNMSSLELGDSALYFCASSYSGRDETQYFGPGTRLLVL.

This clonotype showed up many times. The V and J genes are TRBV29-1 and TRBJ2-2; D uncertain. The CDR3 runs to 11 residues. V lost 7 bases and J 1 base, leaving 4 bases between the germline ends. Germline V gives CDR1 SQVTM, CDR2 ANQGSEA. The CDR3 DNA reads as TGCAGCGCCGGGAACACCGGGGAGCTGTTTTTT. Protein sequence: CSAGNTGELFF.

In its sample, this clonotype was seen many times. The J gene is TRBJ2-6, the V gene TRBV28; the match to TRBD1 covers 7 bases. V dropped 4 bases and J dropped 1; count of bases not matched to a gene: 10. CDR1 and CDR2 from the germline V gene are MDHEN and SYDVKM. CDR3 length: 18 residues. CDR3 in amino acids: CASSSLRGLKSGANVLTF. In DNA form, the CDR3 reads TGTGCCAGCAGTTCCTTGAGGGGGCTTAAGTCTGGGGCCAACGTCCTGACTTTC.

This clonotype was observed many times. The chain carries TRBV7-2 and TRBJ2-2; 11 nucleotides agree with TRBD2. Looked up from germline, CDR1 is SGHTA and CDR2 is FQGNSA. This CDR3 spans 16 amino acids. V lost 5 bases and J lost 4; bases outside the gene matches: 6. CDR3 amino acids: CASSRIAGGFTGELFF. DNA of the CDR3: TGTGCCAGCAGCCGTATAGCGGGAGGGTTCACCGGGGAGCTGTTTTTT.

This clonotype showed up many times. This chain uses TRBV4-3 with TRBJ1-4, with D maybe TRBD1 (5 bases). The length of the CDR3 is 13 residues. Per germline, CDR1 LGHNA and CDR2 YSLEER. Trimming shortened V by 6 bases and J by 7 bases, and 12 bases separated the two germline ends. The chain's CDR3 is CASSRQQGEKLFF. The CDR3 DNA reads TGCGCCAGCAGTAGACAGCAAGGTGAAAAACTGTTTTTT.

In its sample, this clonotype was seen many times. The rearrangement uses TRBV20-1 and TRBJ2-7, with TRBD2 matching 10 bases. The CDR3 length is 13 residues. V trimming: 4 bases; J trimming: 8 bases; junction bases outside the gene matches: 8. The germline gives CDR1 DFQATT, CDR2 SNEGSKA (reference sequence). The DNA of the CDR3 is TGCAGTGCTAAACTAGCGGGAAGGCCTCAGCAGTACTTC. Amino acids: CSAKLAGRPQQYF.

This clonotype has at least ten counts. V usage is TRBV7-2 and J usage is TRBJ1-5; no clear D. Trimming took off 5 bases at V and 7 bases at J, with 12 bases between the two ends. This CDR3 region has 13 residues. CDR1 is SGHTA, CDR2 FQGNSA, per germline. For the CDR3, the DNA is TGTGCCAGCAGCCGGGCGCGCGGCCAGCCCCAGCATTTT. It specifies CASSRARGQPQHF.

At least ten counts were recorded for this clonotype. The V call is TRBV7-3, the J call TRBJ2-5, with 12 bases identical to TRBD2. In germline, CDR1 is SGHTA, CDR2 FQGTGA. V lost 4 bases to trimming and J lost 5 bases; unmatched junction nucleotides: 5. This CDR3 has 15 residues. As DNA, the CDR3 is TGTGCCAGCAGCTCTAGACTAGCGGGAGTGGAGACCCAGTACTTC. Translation gives CASSSRLAGVETQYF.

On this clonotype itself: A read error is possible here, since a much larger clone lies one base away. The rearrangement links TRBV20-1 to TRBJ2-7; no reliable D call. Germline V CDR1 and CDR2: DFQATT, SNEGSKA (reference sequence). This CDR3 region has 11 residues. Trimming removed 4 bases from V and 10 bases from J, with 14 bases in between. The DNA for the CDR3 is TGCAGTGCTACAATTCTACGAGCACAGTACTTC. Residues: CSATILRAQYF.

This clonotype has at least ten counts. The V gene is TRBV20-1, the J gene TRBJ2-5; 7 bases match TRBD1. This CDR3 is built from 13 residues. V was clipped by 7 bases and J by 0 bases; unmatched bases: 5. Per germline, CDR1 DFQATT and CDR2 SNEGSKA (reference sequence). The CDR3, as DNA: TGCAGTGTGAAGGGACAGTACCAAGAGACCCAGTACTTC. It encodes CSVKGQYQETQYF.

This clonotype has just a few counts. This chain uses TRBV12-3 or TRBV12-4 with TRBJ2-1; D remains unclear. The CDR3 is made up of 15 amino acids. The germline V and J ends were trimmed by 3 bases and 5 bases, with 14 bases remaining between them. The CDR3 region has the DNA TGTGCCAGCAGTTTTCTCGGAGTTACCAACAATGAGCAGTTCTTC. It is translated as CASSFLGVTNNEQFF.

This clonotype was observed at least ten times. This CDR3 reads CASSPRTGGNTGELFF. The CDR3 DNA is TGTGCCAGCAGCCCGAGGACAGGGGGCAATACCGGGGAGCTGTTTTTT. The rearrangement joins TRBV12-3 or TRBV12-4 to TRBJ2-2; 11 positions agree with TRBD1. Unmatched junction bases numbered 8, after V lost 6 bases and J lost 5 bases. There are 16 residues in the CDR3.

This clonotype occurred many times. The chain combines TRBV5-1 with TRBJ2-5; D not certain. The CDR3 has 13 amino acids. The V gene's germline CDR1 is SGHRS and CDR2 YFSETQ. The ends were cut back, 4 bases at V and 1 base at J, with 8 bases in the middle. CDR3 loop: CASSGQPQETQYF. The CDR3 DNA reads as TGCGCCAGCAGCGGCCAGCCCCAAGAGACCCAGTACTTC.

Only a few counts were recorded for this clonotype. As DNA, the CDR3 is TGCAGCGTCGGACAGCCGCATACAGGGGCCTCCTACAATGAGCAGTTCTTC. Protein: CSVGQPHTGASYNEQFF. This sequence joins TRBV29-1 and TRBJ2-1; the match to TRBD1 covers 7 bases. Germline V gene data show CDR1 as SQVTM and CDR2 as ANQGSEA. The CDR3 is 17 residues long. With V trimmed by 6 bases and J by 0 bases, 14 bases remained unmatched.